This T cell receptor (beta chain) was identified in a study of early T cells in non-severe SARS-CoV-2 infection (dated by TCRdb to 2020 to 2023). Background for the entire study: Because TCR sequencing relied on bulk RNA taken from unsorted whole blood, pairing of alpha and beta chains was not possible. Findings and caveats that apply to the study as a whole: VDJdb matching was skewed toward anti-spike CD8 responses, so virus-specific expansions were likely underestimated and private and CD4 specificities were missed.

The library was produced with 5' RACE. Sequenced using a NextSeq 500. The TCR library protocol attached unique molecular identifiers to individual cDNA molecules to correct for sequencing error and PCR bias. Sequencing covered both TCR alpha and beta chains, and within each sample the abundances of alpha and beta sequences were tightly co-correlated. The authors' pipeline ran thus. Decombinator V4 was used to annotate the V gene, J gene and CDR3 of the TCR sequences. TCRs were defined as expanded if a significant change between any two time points was detected under a Poisson model with p below 0.0001. TCR abundances were normalised to the total number of TCRs sequenced per sample and were expressed as counts per million. VDJdb, accessed 1 November 2021, was searched for CMV, EBV and SARS-CoV-2 annotated TCRs, with TCRs annotated for multiple antigens excluded. TCRdb reanalyzed the raw reads on its own, using fastp at Q25 for trimming and MiXCR for clone calling, and kept in-frame beta chains. Each CDR3 protein appears once, grouped with its most common genes and DNA. The V and J calls here are based on TCRdb, not the publication. This sample is represented by approximately 100,000 distinct CDR3 sequences; approximately 14% of them were singletons. Of the sample, about 6.1% is held by the ten largest clones.

This clonotype was recorded many times. The antigen it binds to is not known. No base qualities exist here, and no much larger clone lies one base off it. A case-control design nested within a healthcare worker cohort in London, UK, was used, with weekly nasopharyngeal swab PCR tests and blood sampling performed. Healthcare workers were enrolled in the week of the UK lockdown, from 23 to 31 March 2020, and were followed every week for up to roughly 15 weeks. What was sequenced was whole blood. This TCR was sampled from an adult who was a healthcare worker with PCR-confirmed SARS-CoV-2 infection or an uninfected control (not recorded which).

The sequence in DNA is TGTGCCAGCAGTTTATGGAACGCCGAGCAGTACTTC. It is translated as CASSLWNAEQYF. The receptor chain draws on TRBV28 and TRBJ2-7; the D gene lacks a confident call. Trimming costs V 0 bases and J 6 bases, and their ends lie 6 bases apart. Via the germline V gene, CDR1 is MDHEN and CDR2 SYDVKM. Its CDR3 holds 12 amino acids, cysteine through phenylalanine. The CDR3 DNA has 36 bases and is translated from base 1.